These 21 T cell receptor beta chains share one sample of origin, sequenced in a study of regulatory T cells in long-lasting Graves disease. Sequencing libraries for TCR beta were prepared with iRepertoire HTBI primers and Arm-PCR of CDR3 regions. TCRdb re-analysed the multiplex PCR reads in MiXCR, keeping a single row per CDR3 protein. The sample records 530,000 or so distinct CDR3 sequences, around 15% being singletons. Stated time point: newly diagnosed GD, antithyroid drugs for less than 3 months. TCR sequences were obtained from RNA taken from PBMCs. The same sample was also used in a study of T cells in Graves' hyperthyroidism and ophthalmopathy.

This specimen was peripheral blood mononuclear cells (PBMCs), taken at new diagnosis, from a patient treated with antithyroid drugs. Source of these receptors: a young man with Graves disease.

This clonotype was seen ten or more times. V and J are TRBV6-2 or TRBV6-3 and TRBJ2-7; D ambiguous. The CDR3 consists of 14 residues. The V end was cut by 5 bases, the J end by 0 bases, with 11 bases between. Germline CDR1 reads MNHEY; CDR2 reads SVGEGT. The CDR3 sequence: CASSELWASYEQYF. The CDR3 DNA sequence: TGTGCCAGCAGTGAATTGTGGGCCTCCTACGAGCAGTACTTC.

This clonotype was found a few times. This rearrangement joins TRBV19 to TRBJ2-2; D perhaps matches TRBD1 (6 bases). This CDR3 is 14 amino acids long. From germline, CDR1 is LNHDA and CDR2 SQIVND (reference sequence). The V end was cut by 6 bases, the J end by 2 bases, with 10 bases between. CDR3 in amino acids: CASSWTDNTGELFF. DNA of the CDR3: TGTGCCAGTAGCTGGACAGATAACACCGGGGAGCTGTTTTTT.

V and J are TRBV7-8 and TRBJ1-4, with a tentative D call TRBD1 (5 bases). This CDR3 is built from 16 residues. In germline, CDR1 is SGHVS, CDR2 FQNEAQ. V lost 5 bases and J lost 4, with 17 bases in between. CDR3 residues: CASSLRVHRSNEKLFF. The CDR3 DNA reads as TGTGCCAGCAGCCTCCGAGTACACAGGAGTAATGAAAAACTGTTTTTT.

Many counts were recorded for this clonotype. This chain joins TRBV29-1 and TRBJ2-1; 7 positions agree with TRBD2. V was clipped by 2 bases and J by 8 bases; unmatched bases: 12. Germline loops: CDR1 SQVTM, CDR2 ANQGSEA. The CDR3 loop spans 15 amino acids. CDR3 residues: CSVESFGGRSHEQFF. The DNA of the CDR3 is TGCAGCGTTGAATCATTTGGCGGGAGATCGCATGAGCAGTTCTTC.

This clonotype was counted a few times. CDR3 residues: CASSPLDEETQYF. DNA of the CDR3: TGTGCCAGCAGCCCCTTGGACGAAGAGACCCAGTACTTC. V usage is TRBV3-1 and J usage is TRBJ2-5; D ambiguous. Germline V lookup: CDR1 LGHDT, CDR2 YNNKEL (reference sequence). Trimming cost V 4 bases and J 3 bases, with 9 bases left between them. This CDR3 is 13 amino acids long.

This clonotype has only a few counts. The V gene is TRBV5-1, the J gene TRBJ2-7; D ambiguous. Trimming took 2 bases from V and 3 from J, leaving 12 bases between them. Per the germline V gene, CDR1 is SGHRS and CDR2 is YFSETQ. The CDR3 has 14 amino acids. DNA of the CDR3: TGCGCCAGCAGCTTAAAGACGGAGAGCTACGAGCAGTACTTC. This codes for CASSLKTESYEQYF.

This clonotype has at least ten counts. The genes are TRBV18 and TRBJ1-5; D gene ambiguous. Germline CDR1 is KGHSH and CDR2 is LQKENI. CDR3 length: 13 residues. V lost 4 bases to trimming and J lost 0 bases, with 4 bases between them. The CDR3 spells CASSLHSNQPQHF. CDR3 DNA: TGTGCCAGCTCACTACATAGCAATCAGCCCCAGCATTTT.

The J gene is TRBJ2-7, the V gene TRBV15; D remains ambiguous. Germline-derived CDR1 and CDR2 are LNHNV and YYDKDF (reference sequence). This CDR3 is 12 amino acids long. Trimming removed 3 bases from V and 3 bases from J, with 6 bases in between. For the CDR3, the DNA is TGTGCCACCAGCAGCGACCTCTACGAGCAGTACTTC. Amino acids: CATSSDLYEQYF.

The rearrangement uses TRBV12-3 or TRBV12-4 and TRBJ2-4; 7 positions match TRBD2. This CDR3 comprises 15 residues. The junction had 4 bases not matched to a gene; V was cut back by 1 base and J by 4 bases. The CDR3: CASSLVSSGKNIQYF. CDR3 nucleotides: TGTGCCAGCAGTTTAGTGTCTAGCGGTAAAAACATTCAGTACTTC.

This clonotype was picked up a small number of times. The rearrangement joins TRBV9 to TRBJ1-5; no clear D gene. V was trimmed by 0 bases and J by 3 bases, leaving 4 bases between them. CDR3 length: 13 residues. CDR1 and CDR2 (germline): SGDLS, YYNGEE. Written as DNA, the CDR3 is TGTGCCAGCAGCGTAGTCCCCAATCAGCCCCAGCATTTT. This sequence encodes CASSVVPNQPQHF.

The J gene is TRBJ1-2, the V gene TRBV19; 10 positions match TRBD1. The CDR3 has 13 amino acids. The V gene end was trimmed by 9 bases and the J gene end by 7 bases; junction bases not matched to a gene: 8. The V gene's germline CDR1 is LNHDA and CDR2 SQIVND (reference sequence). In DNA, the CDR3 is TGTGCCAGCAGGGGACAGGGGTTCGGTGGCTACACCTTC. This gives the protein CASRGQGFGGYTF.

This clonotype came up many times. V usage is TRBV7-8 and J usage is TRBJ2-3; 8 bases line up with TRBD2. V lost 11 bases, J lost 2 bases, and 6 bases stayed unmatched. Germline CDR1 and CDR2: SGHVS and FQNEAQ. CDR3 size: 13 residues. The CDR3 region is CAGRGGATDTQYF. CDR3 coding DNA: TGTGCCGGCCGGGGGGGAGCCACAGATACGCAGTATTTT.

This clonotype was recorded a few times. V is TRBV20-1 and J is TRBJ2-3; D is unclear. There are 11 residues in the CDR3. Trimming removed 8 bases at V and 3 bases at J, with 9 bases between. The germline CDR1 and CDR2 sequences are DFQATT and SNEGSKA (reference sequence). CDR3 loop: CSTRRTDTQYF. DNA for the CDR3: TGCAGTACTCGACGGACAGATACGCAGTATTTT.

This clonotype was seen just once. The CDR3 nucleotides are TGTGCCATCAGGACAGGGGGTAGCAATGGCTACACCTTC. It is translated as CAIRTGGSNGYTF. The genes are TRBV10-3 and TRBJ1-2; TRBD1 matches 9 bases. Per germline, CDR1 ENHRY and CDR2 SYGVKD. The ends lost 6 bases at V and 6 bases at J; junction bases unmatched: 5. The CDR3 extends over 13 amino acids.

This clonotype was seen more than once but under ten times. V usage is TRBV12-5 and J usage is TRBJ2-1; D not resolved. The CDR3 length is 13 residues. The V gene's germline CDR1 is LGHNT and CDR2 FRNRAP. Trimming took off 1 base at V and 9 bases at J, with 10 bases between the two ends. The CDR3 nucleotides are TGTGCTAGTGGTTTGGGGGCGCACGGTGAGCAGTTCTTC. This gives the protein CASGLGAHGEQFF.

This clonotype appeared many times. V gene TRBV2 combines with J gene TRBJ1-3, with 8 bases matching TRBD1. Trimming took 6 bases from V and 12 from J; bases not matched to a gene: 10. CDR1 SNHLY and CDR2 FYNNEI come from the germline V gene. There are 13 residues in the CDR3. CDR3 region: CASSPGQGRSIYF. In nucleotides, the CDR3 is TGTGCCAGCAGCCCCGGACAGGGAAGGAGCATATATTTT. The full variable domain, rest sourced from reference TRBV2 and TRBJ1-3, is EPEVTQTPSHQVTQMGQEVILRCVPISNHLYFYWYRQILGQKVEFLVSFYNNEISEKSEIFDDQFSVERPDGSNFTLKIRSTKLEDSAMYFCASSPGQGRSIYFGEGSWLTVV.

This clonotype occurred many times. This chain uses TRBV12-5 with TRBJ1-2, with D unresolved. This CDR3 region has 14 residues. Germline V gives CDR1 LGHNT, CDR2 FRNRAP. The V end was cut by 1 base, the J end by 0 bases, with 6 bases between. Written as DNA, the CDR3 is TGTGCTAGTGGTTTGGACACCTCTAACTATGGCTACACCTTC. This gives the protein CASGLDTSNYGYTF.

Only a few counts were recorded for this clonotype. The rearrangement joins TRBV12-3 or TRBV12-4 to TRBJ2-7; D unclear. Trimming removed 1 base from V and 4 bases from J, with 14 bases in between. This CDR3 contains 15 residues. DNA of the CDR3: TGTGCCAGCAGTTTAGACGCGGTAGGTTTATACGAGCAGTACTTC. This translates into CASSLDAVGLYEQYF.

This clonotype has ten or more counts. J is TRBJ2-1 and V is TRBV20-1; D perhaps matches TRBD2 (6 bases). V lost 6 bases to trimming and J lost 4 bases, with 19 bases between them. Germline CDR1 DFQATT, CDR2 SNEGSKA (reference sequence). This CDR3 comprises 15 residues. Written as DNA, the CDR3 is TGCAGTGCCCCTATGGGGGGACTCCCATACAATGAGCAGTTCTTC. The encoded protein is CSAPMGGLPYNEQFF.

The V gene is TRBV6-5, the J gene TRBJ2-2; D is possibly TRBD2 (6 bases). Trimming stripped 0 bases from V and 6 bases from J, with 14 bases between. The germline gives CDR1 MNHEY, CDR2 SVGAGI. This CDR3 is built from 16 residues. CDR3 amino acids: CASSYSPQRVSGELFF. For the CDR3, the DNA is TGTGCCAGCAGTTACTCCCCCCAGCGGGTTTCCGGGGAGCTGTTTTTT.

This clonotype appeared a few times. V gene TRBV19 combines with J gene TRBJ2-7; TRBD2 agrees at 9 bases. Germline values: CDR1 LNHDA, CDR2 SQIVND (reference sequence). The J segment lost 1 base and the V segment lost 5 bases, leaving 12 bases of the junction unmatched. The CDR3 runs 17 residues. CDR3 region: CASSPLPFSGGSYEQYF. CDR3 DNA: TGTGCCAGTAGTCCCCTCCCTTTTAGCGGGGGTTCCTACGAGCAGTACTTC.